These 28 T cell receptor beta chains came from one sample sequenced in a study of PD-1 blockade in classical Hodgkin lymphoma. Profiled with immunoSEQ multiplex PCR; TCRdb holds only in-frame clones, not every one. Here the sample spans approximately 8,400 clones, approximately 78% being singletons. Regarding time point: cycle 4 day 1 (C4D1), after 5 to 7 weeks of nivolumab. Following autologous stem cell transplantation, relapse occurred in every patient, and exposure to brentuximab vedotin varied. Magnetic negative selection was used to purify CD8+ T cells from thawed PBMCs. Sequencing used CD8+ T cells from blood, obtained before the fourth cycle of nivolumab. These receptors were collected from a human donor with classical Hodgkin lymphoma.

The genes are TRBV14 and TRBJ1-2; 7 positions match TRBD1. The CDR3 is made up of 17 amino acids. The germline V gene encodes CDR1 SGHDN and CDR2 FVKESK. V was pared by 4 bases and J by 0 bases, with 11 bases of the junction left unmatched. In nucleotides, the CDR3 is TGTGCCAGCAGCCCTAGGGGGGACAGCGAAACTAACTATGGCTACACCTTC. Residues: CASSPRGDSETNYGYTF. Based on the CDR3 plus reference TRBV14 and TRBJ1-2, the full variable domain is EAGVTQFPSHSVIEKGQTVTLRCDPISGHDNLYWYRRVMGKEIKFLLHFVKESKQDESGMPNNRFLAERTGGTYSTLKVQPAELEDSGVYFCASSPRGDSETNYGYTFGSGTRLTVV.

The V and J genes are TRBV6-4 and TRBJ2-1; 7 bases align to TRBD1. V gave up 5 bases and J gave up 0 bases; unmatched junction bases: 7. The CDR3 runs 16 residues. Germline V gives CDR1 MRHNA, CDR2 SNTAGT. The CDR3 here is CASSRDSLDSYNEQFF. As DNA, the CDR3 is TGTGCCAGCAGTCGGGACAGCCTGGACTCCTACAATGAGCAGTTCTTC.

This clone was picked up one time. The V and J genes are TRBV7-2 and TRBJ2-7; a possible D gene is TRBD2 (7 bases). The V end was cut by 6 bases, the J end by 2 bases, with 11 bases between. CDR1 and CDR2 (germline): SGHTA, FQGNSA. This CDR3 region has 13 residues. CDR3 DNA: TGTGCCAGCAGAGTAGGGGGGGCCTACGAGCAGTACTTC. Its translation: CASRVGGAYEQYF.

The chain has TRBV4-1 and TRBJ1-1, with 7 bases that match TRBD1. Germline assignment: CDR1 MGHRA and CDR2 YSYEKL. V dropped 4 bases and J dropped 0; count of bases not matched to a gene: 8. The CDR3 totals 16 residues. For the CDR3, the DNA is TGCGCCAGCAGCCTTTCGGGGACAGAAATGAACACTGAAGCTTTCTTT. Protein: CASSLSGTEMNTEAFF.

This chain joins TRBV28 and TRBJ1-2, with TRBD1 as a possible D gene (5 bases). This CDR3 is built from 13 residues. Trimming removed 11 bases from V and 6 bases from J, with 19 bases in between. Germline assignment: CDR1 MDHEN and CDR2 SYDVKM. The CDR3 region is CAAAGVEDDGYTF. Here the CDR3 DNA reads TGTGCCGCCGCGGGGGTTGAGGACGATGGCTACACCTTC.

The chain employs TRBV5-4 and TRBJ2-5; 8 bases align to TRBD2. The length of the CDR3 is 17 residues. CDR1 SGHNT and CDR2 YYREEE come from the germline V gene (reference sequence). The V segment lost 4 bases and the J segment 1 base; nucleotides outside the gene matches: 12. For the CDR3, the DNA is TGTGCCAGCAGCCTACGACTAGCGTTCGTCGGCCAAGAGACCCAGTACTTC. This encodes CASSLRLAFVGQETQYF.

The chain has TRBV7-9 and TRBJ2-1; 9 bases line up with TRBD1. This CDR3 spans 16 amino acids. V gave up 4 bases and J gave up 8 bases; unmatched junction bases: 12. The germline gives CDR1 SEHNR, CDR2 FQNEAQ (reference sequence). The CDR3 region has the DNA TGTGCCAGCAGCTATCTATCGGGACAGGGTCGAGATGAGCAGTTCTTC. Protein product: CASSYLSGQGRDEQFF. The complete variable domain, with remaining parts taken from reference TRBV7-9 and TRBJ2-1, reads DTGVSQNPRHKITKRGQNVTFRCDPISEHNRLYWYRQTLGQGPEFLTYFQNEAQLEKSRLLSDRFSAERPKGSFSTLEIQRTEQGDSAMYLCASSYLSGQGRDEQFFGPGTRLTVL.

CDR3 protein: CASSKTNFGGPGAYEQYF. CDR3 in DNA: TGTGCCAGCAGCAAAACTAATTTCGGGGGACCAGGAGCCTACGAGCAGTACTTC. The V call is TRBV2, the J call TRBJ2-7; tentative D call: TRBD2 (6 bases). The CDR3 loop spans 18 amino acids. Trimming removed 6 bases at V and 2 bases at J, with 26 bases between. Germline-derived CDR1 and CDR2 are SNHLY and FYNNEI.

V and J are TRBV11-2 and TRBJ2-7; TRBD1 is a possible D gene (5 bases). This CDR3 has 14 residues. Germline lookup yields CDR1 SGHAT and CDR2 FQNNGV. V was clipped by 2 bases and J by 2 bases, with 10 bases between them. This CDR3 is CASSLLQETYEQYF. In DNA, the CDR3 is TGTGCCAGCAGCTTATTACAGGAGACCTACGAGCAGTACTTC.

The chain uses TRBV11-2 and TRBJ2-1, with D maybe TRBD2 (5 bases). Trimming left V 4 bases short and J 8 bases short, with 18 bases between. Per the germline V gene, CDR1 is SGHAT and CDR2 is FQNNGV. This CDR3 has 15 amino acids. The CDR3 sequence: CASSWVSGGDYEQFF. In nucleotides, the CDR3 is TGTGCCAGCAGCTGGGTAAGCGGAGGTGACTATGAGCAGTTCTTC.

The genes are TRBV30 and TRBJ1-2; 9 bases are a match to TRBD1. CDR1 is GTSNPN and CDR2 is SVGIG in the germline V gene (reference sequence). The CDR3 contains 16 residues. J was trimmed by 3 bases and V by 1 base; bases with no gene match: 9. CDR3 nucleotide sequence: TGTGCCTGGAGTGAATGGGACAGGGATGGGGACTATGGCTACACCTTC. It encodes CAWSEWDRDGDYGYTF.

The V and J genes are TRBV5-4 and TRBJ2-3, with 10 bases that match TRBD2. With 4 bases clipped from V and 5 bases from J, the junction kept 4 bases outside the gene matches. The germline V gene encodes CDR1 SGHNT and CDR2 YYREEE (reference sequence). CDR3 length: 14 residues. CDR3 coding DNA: TGTGCCAGCAGCCGACGGACTAGCGGAGATACGCAGTATTTT. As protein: CASSRRTSGDTQYF.

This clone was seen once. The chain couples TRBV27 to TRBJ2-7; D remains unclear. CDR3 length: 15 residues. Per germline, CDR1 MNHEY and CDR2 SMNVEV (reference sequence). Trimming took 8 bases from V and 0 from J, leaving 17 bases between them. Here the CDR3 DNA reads TGTGCCAGCGCCCCGTTTGGGTTCCCCTCCTACGAGCAGTACTTC. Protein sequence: CASAPFGFPSYEQYF.

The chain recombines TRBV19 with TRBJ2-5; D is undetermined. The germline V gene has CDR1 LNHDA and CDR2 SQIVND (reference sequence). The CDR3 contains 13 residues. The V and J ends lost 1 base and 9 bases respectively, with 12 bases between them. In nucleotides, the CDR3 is TGTGCCAGTAGTATAGGGGATGGAGATCCCCAGTACTTC. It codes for CASSIGDGDPQYF.

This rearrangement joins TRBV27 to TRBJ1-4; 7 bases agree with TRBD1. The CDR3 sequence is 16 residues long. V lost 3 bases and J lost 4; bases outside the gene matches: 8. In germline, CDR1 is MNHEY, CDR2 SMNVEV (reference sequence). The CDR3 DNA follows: TGTGCCAGCAGTTTTTACGGACAGGACCATAATGAAAAACTGTTTTTT. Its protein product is CASSFYGQDHNEKLFF.

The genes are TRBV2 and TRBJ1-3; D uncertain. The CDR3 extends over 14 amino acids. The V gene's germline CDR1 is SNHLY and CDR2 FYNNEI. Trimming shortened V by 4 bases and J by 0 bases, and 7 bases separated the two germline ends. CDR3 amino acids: CASSGVLSGNTIYF. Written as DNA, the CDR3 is TGTGCCAGCAGTGGGGTACTCTCTGGAAACACCATATATTTT.

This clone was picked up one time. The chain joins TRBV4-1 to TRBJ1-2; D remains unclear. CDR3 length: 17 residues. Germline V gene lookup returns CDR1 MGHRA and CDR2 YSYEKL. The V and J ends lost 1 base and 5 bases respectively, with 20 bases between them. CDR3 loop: CASSQGRASPLWYGYTF. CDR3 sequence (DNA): TGCGCCAGCAGCCAAGGAAGGGCGTCCCCGCTATGGTATGGCTACACCTTC.

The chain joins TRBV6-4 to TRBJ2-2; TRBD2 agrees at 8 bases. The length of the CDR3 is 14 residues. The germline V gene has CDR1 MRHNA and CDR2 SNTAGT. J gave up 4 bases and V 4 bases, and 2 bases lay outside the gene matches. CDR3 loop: CASSAGTSTGELFF. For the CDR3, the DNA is TGTGCCAGCAGTGCCGGGACTAGCACCGGGGAGCTGTTTTTT.

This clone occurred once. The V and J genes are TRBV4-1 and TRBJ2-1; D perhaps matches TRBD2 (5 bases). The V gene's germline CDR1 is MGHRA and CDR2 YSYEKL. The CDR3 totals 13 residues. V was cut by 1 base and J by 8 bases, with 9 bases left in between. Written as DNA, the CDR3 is TGCGCCAGCAGCCAAGGGGCGCGGGATGAGCAGTTCTTC. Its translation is CASSQGARDEQFF.

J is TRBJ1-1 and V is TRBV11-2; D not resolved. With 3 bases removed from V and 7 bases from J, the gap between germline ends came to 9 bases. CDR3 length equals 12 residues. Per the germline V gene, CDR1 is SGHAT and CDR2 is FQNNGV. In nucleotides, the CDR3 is TGTGCCAGCAGCTTTAGGGTGCATGAAGCTTTCTTT. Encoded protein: CASSFRVHEAFF.

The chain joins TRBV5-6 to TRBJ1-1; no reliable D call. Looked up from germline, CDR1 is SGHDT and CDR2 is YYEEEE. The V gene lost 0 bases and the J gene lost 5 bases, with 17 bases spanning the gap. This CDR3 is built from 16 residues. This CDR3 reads CASSLGGLSVKTEAFF. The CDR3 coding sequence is TGTGCCAGCAGCTTGGGAGGACTGTCGGTTAAGACTGAAGCTTTCTTT.

This CDR3 reads CASSRIRGTGYGYTF. In DNA form, the CDR3 reads TGCGCCAGCAGCCGCATAAGAGGGACAGGCTATGGCTACACCTTC. The genes are TRBV4-1 and TRBJ1-2; 8 bases map to TRBD1. CDR3 length: 15 residues. The germline CDR1 and CDR2 sequences are MGHRA and YSYEKL. The V segment lost 4 bases and the J segment 4 bases; nucleotides outside the gene matches: 8.

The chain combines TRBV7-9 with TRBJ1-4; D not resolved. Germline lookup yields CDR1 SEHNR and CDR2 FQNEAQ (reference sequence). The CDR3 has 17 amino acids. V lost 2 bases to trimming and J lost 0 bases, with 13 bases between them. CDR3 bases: TGTGCCAGCAGCTTAAGAGATACCCTTGCAACTAATGAAAAACTGTTTTTT. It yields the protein CASSLRDTLATNEKLFF.

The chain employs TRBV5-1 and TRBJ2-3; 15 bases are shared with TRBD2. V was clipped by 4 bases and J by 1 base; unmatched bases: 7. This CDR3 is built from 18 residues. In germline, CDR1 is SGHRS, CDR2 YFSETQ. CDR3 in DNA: TGCGCCAGCAGCGCGAGGACTAGCGGGGGGGTTGGCACAGATACGCAGTATTTT. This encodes CASSARTSGGVGTDTQYF. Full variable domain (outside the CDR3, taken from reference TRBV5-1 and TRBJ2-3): KAGVTQTPRYLIKTRGQQVTLSCSPISGHRSVSWYQQTPGQGLQFLFEYFSETQRNKGNFPGRFSGRQFSNSRSEMNVSTLELGDSALYLCASSARTSGGVGTDTQYFGPGTRLTVL.

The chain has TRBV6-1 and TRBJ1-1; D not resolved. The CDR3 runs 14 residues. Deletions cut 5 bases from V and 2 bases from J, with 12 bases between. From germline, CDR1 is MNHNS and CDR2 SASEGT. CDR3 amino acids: CASSLNSQNTEAFF. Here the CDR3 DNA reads TGTGCCAGCAGTCTTAATTCACAAAACACTGAAGCTTTCTTT.

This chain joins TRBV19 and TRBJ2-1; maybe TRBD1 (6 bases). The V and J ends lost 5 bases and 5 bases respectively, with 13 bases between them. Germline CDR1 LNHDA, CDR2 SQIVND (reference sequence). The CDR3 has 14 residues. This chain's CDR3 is CASSADRRDNEQFF. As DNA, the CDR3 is TGTGCCAGTAGTGCCGACAGGCGTGACAATGAGCAGTTCTTC.

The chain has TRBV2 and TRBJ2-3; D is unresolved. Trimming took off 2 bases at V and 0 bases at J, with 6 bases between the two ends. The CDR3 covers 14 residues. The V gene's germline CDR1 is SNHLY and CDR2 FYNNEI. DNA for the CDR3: TGTGCCAGCAGTGAATCCAGAAGCACAGATACGCAGTATTTT. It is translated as CASSESRSTDTQYF.

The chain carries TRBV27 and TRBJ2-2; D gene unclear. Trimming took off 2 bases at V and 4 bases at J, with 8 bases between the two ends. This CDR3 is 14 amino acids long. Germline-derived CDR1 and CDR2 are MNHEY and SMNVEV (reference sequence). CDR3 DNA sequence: TGTGCCAGCAGTTTAGGGCCCTCCACCGGGGAGCTGTTTTTT. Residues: CASSLGPSTGELFF.